Listed here are 11 T cell receptor beta chains from one sample, sequenced in a study of T cells after yellow fever vaccination. TCRdb analysed the 5' RACE reads with MiXCR anew, one entry per CDR3 protein. The table has 150,000 or so distinct CDR3 sequences, more than 6.5% seen once. The sequenced sample was CD4+ T cells sorted from PBMCs, obtained 10 days after the yellow fever booster vaccination. Source of these receptors: a man younger than 45 who received the YFV17D yellow fever vaccine.

This clonotype was observed a handful of times. The V gene is TRBV20-1, the J gene TRBJ1-5; 7 positions agree with TRBD1. CDR1 DFQATT and CDR2 SNEGSKA come from the germline V gene (reference sequence). The V and J ends lost 5 bases and 5 bases, in that order; junction bases with no gene match: 6. This CDR3 region has 13 residues. CDR3 DNA: TGCAGTGCTTCGACAGGGTTTTATCAGCCCCAGCATTTT. This sequence encodes CSASTGFYQPQHF.

There are many counts of this clonotype. V is TRBV6-2 or TRBV6-3 and J is TRBJ2-7, with 8 bases fitting TRBD2. Germline V lookup: CDR1 MNHEY, CDR2 SVGEGT. The CDR3 has 14 residues. J gave up 1 base and V 7 bases, and 6 bases lay outside the gene matches. In DNA form, the CDR3 reads TGTGCCAGCACTTTGACTAGCGTGTCCTACGAGCAGTACTTC. Translated, it gives CASTLTSVSYEQYF.

This clonotype was found many times. V usage is TRBV6-4 and J usage is TRBJ2-2; TRBD1 matches at 11 bases. With 0 bases clipped from V and 2 bases from J, the junction kept 8 bases outside the gene matches. The germline CDR1 and CDR2 sequences are MRHNA and SNTAGT. CDR3 size: 19 residues. In DNA, the CDR3 is TGTGCCAGCAGTGACTCGCGGACAGGGGGCGAGGTTAACACCGGGGAGCTGTTTTTT. This sequence encodes CASSDSRTGGEVNTGELFF.

This clonotype was observed many times. The chain links TRBV29-1 to TRBJ2-7; 7 positions agree with TRBD2. The length of the CDR3 is 13 residues. Germline V lookup: CDR1 SQVTM, CDR2 ANQGSEA. Trimming at V came to 4 bases and at J to 2 bases, leaving 5 bases not matched to a gene. The CDR3 is CSVGSGLAYEQYF. The CDR3, as DNA: TGCAGCGTTGGGTCCGGACTAGCCTACGAGCAGTACTTC.

This clonotype was counted ten times or more. The chain has TRBV12-3 or TRBV12-4 and TRBJ2-2, with a possible D match to TRBD1 (6 bases). The V and J ends lost 6 bases and 7 bases respectively, with 12 bases between them. This CDR3 has 13 residues. The DNA of the CDR3 is TGTGCCAGCAGATCGGCAGGGGTCGGGGAGCTGTTTTTT. This translates into CASRSAGVGELFF.

This clonotype has a count of ten or more. The J gene is TRBJ2-3, the V gene TRBV5-1, with a weak D call TRBD1 (5 bases). Germline lookup yields CDR1 SGHRS and CDR2 YFSETQ. The CDR3 totals 14 residues. Trimming stripped 2 bases from V and 4 bases from J, with 11 bases between. CDR3 sequence: CASSFSQGSDTQYF. The CDR3 region has the DNA TGCGCCAGCAGCTTTAGCCAGGGATCAGATACGCAGTATTTT.

This clonotype was found many times. This chain links TRBV3-1 with TRBJ2-1; D gene unclear. CDR1 LGHDT and CDR2 YNNKEL come from the germline V gene (reference sequence). V was pared by 2 bases and J by 4 bases, with 9 bases between. This CDR3 has 14 residues. CDR3 in amino acids: CASSQSTNYNEQFF. CDR3 nucleotides: TGTGCCAGCAGCCAAAGTACGAATTACAATGAGCAGTTCTTC.

This clonotype was counted many times. The chain is built from TRBV7-2 and TRBJ1-2; maybe TRBD1 (6 bases). Germline CDR1 SGHTA, CDR2 FQGNSA. The V gene lost 3 bases and the J gene lost 4 bases, with 12 bases spanning the gap. This CDR3 is 14 amino acids long. CDR3 in amino acids: CASSFSGQTYGYTF. In DNA, the CDR3 is TGTGCCAGCAGCTTTAGCGGACAGACCTATGGCTACACCTTC.

This clonotype has at least ten counts. The genes are TRBV9 and TRBJ2-1, with 8 bases identical to TRBD2. This CDR3 is 15 amino acids long. The germline V gene has CDR1 SGDLS and CDR2 YYNGEE. Losses at the gene ends were 3 bases for V and 6 bases for J; bases not matched to a gene: 8. The CDR3: CASSAVSGKGNEQFF. CDR3 DNA sequence: TGTGCCAGCAGCGCCGTTAGCGGGAAGGGCAATGAGCAGTTCTTC. The variable domain in full, with the rest retrieved from reference TRBV9 and TRBJ2-1, is DSGVTQTPKHLITATGQRVTLRCSPRSGDLSVYWYQQSLDQGLQFLIQYYNGEERAKGNILERFSAQQFPDLHSELNLSSLELGDSALYFCASSAVSGKGNEQFFGPGTRLTVL.

This clonotype was detected a few times. The V call is TRBV6-5, the J call TRBJ1-6, with D possibly matching TRBD1 (5 bases). Trimming removed 6 bases at V and 6 bases at J, with 9 bases between. This CDR3 has 13 amino acids. Germline CDR1 reads MNHEY; CDR2 reads SVGAGI. CDR3 sequence reads: CASRGLINSPLHF. The DNA for the CDR3 is TGTGCCAGCAGGGGACTTATTAATTCACCCCTCCACTTT.

This clonotype was observed a handful of times. The rearrangement uses TRBV19 and TRBJ2-1; perhaps D is TRBD1 or TRBD2 (6 bases each). This CDR3 region has 14 residues. The germline gives CDR1 LNHDA, CDR2 SQIVND (reference sequence). Trimming stripped 6 bases from V and 7 bases from J, with 16 bases between. This chain's CDR3 is CASRSTGGVNEQFF. CDR3 DNA sequence: TGTGCCAGTAGGTCGACAGGCGGGGTAAATGAGCAGTTCTTC.